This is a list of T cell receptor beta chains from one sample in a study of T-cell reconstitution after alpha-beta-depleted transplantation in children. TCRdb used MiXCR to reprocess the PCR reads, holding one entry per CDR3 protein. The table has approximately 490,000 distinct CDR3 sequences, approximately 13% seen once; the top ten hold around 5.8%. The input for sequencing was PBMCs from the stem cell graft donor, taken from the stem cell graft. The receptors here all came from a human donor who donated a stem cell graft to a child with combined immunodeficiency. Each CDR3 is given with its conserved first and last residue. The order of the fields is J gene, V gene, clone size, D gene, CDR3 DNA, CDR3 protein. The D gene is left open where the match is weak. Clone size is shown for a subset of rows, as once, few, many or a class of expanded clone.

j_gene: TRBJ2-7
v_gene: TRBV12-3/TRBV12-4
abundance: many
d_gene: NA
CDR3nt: TGTGCCAGCAGTAGAACAGGCCAAGTCTACGAGCAGTACTTC
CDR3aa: CASSRTGQVYEQYF

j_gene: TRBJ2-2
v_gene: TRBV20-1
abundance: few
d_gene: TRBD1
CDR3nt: TGCAGTGCCTGGGACAGGGGACGATACGACACCGGGGAGCTGTTTTTT
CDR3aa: CSAWDRGRYDTGELFF

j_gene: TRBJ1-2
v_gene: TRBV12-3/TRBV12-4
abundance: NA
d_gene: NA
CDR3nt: TGTGCCAGCAGTTCCGGGGGCCTCTATGGCTACACCTTC
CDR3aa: CASSSGGLYGYTF

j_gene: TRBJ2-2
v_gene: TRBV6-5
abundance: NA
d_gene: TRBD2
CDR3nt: TGTGCCAGCAGTTACGGCCTAGCGGGAGAAACCGGGGAGCTGTTTTTT
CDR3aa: CASSYGLAGETGELFF

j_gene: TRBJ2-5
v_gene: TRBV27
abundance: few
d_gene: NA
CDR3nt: TGTGCCAGCAGTCCCACCCGGGGGTACCAAGAGACCCAGTACTTC
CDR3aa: CASSPTRGYQETQYF

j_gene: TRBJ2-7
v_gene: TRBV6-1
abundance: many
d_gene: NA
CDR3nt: TGTGCCAGCAGTGGACAGTGCTACGAGCAGTACTTC
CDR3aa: CASSGQCYEQYF

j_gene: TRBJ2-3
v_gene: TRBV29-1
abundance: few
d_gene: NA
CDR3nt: TGCAGCGTCCCCCGAGATCTAGCAGACCCTGGCACGCAGTATTTT
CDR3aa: CSVPRDLADPGTQYF

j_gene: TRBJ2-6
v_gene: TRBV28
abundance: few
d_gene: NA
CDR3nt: TGTGCCAGCAGTACCCCAGGGGTAGGGGCCAACGTCCTGACTTTC
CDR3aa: CASSTPGVGANVLTF

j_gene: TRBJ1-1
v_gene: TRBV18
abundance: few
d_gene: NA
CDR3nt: TGTGCCAGCTCACCAGCAGGGAGGTCGGGCACTGAAGCTTTCTTT
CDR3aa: CASSPAGRSGTEAFF

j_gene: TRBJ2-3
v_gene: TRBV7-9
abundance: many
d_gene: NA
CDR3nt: TGTGCCAGCAGCCCAAACGGTGGTCCCACAGATACGCAGTATTTT
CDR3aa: CASSPNGGPTDTQYF

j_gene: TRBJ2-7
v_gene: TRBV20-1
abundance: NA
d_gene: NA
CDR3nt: TGCAGTGCTAGAGACATGGAAGTCTACGAGCAGTACTTC
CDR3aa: CSARDMEVYEQYF

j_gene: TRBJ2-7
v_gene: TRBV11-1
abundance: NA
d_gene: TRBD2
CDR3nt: TGTGCCAGCAGCCACCGAGTAGCGGGAGTGGAGTACTTC
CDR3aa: CASSHRVAGVEYF

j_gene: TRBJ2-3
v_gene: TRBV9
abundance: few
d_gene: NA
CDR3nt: TGTGCCAGCAGCGGGGGCCTCATGGGAGCAACGGATACGCAGTATTTT
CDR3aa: CASSGGLMGATDTQYF

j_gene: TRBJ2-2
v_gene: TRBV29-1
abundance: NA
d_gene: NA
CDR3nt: TGCAGCGTTGAAGATCGGAAAGGGATAGTCACCGGGGAGCTGTTTTTT
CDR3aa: CSVEDRKGIVTGELFF

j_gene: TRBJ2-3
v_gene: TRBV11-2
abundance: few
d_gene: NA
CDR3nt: TGTGCCAGCAGCTTATCGTCCGGAGGCCACACAGATACGCAGTATTTT
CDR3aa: CASSLSSGGHTDTQYF

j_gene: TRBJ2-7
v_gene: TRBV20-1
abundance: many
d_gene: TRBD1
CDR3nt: TGCAGTGCTAGGAGGACAGGGGAAGCCTACGAGCAGTACTTC
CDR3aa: CSARRTGEAYEQYF

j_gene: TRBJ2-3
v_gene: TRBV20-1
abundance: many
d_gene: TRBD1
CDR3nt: TGCAGTGCTAGTGGACAGGGGTCAGATACGCAGTATTTT
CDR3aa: CSASGQGSDTQYF

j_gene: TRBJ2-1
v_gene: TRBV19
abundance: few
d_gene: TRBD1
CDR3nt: TGTGCCAGTAGTATAAAACGGACAGGGGGCGGTTCTGAGCAGTTCTTC
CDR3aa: CASSIKRTGGGSEQFF

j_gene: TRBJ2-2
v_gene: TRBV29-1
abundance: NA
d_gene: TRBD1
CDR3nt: TGCAGCGTTGGGGACAGGGGTAACACCGGGGAGCTGTTTTTT
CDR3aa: CSVGDRGNTGELFF

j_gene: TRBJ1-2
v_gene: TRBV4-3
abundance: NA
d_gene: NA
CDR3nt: TGCGCCAGCAGCCAAGATACTCCGAGGGGCTACACCTTC
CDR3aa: CASSQDTPRGYTF

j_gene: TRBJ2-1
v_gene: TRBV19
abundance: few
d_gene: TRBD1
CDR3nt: TGTGCCAGTAGTATAGCGGGACAGGAGCCCTACAATGAGCAGTTCTTC
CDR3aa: CASSIAGQEPYNEQFF

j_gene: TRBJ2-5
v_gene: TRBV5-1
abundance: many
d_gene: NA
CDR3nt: TGCGCCAGCCGCCCGCAGCCACAAGAGACCCAGTACTTC
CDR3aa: CASRPQPQETQYF

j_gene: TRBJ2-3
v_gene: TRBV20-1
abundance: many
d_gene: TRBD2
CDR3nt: TGCAGTGCTAAGGGGGCTAGCGGGGGGGTGGATACGCAGTATTTT
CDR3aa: CSAKGASGGVDTQYF

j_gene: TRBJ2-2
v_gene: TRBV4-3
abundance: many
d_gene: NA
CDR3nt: TGCGCCAGCAGCCTCGTTTGGACGAACACCGGGGAGCTGTTTTTT
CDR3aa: CASSLVWTNTGELFF

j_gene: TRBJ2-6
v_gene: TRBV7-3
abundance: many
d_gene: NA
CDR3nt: TGTGCCAGCAGCTCTGGAGGGACGGGGGCCAACGTCCTGACTTTC
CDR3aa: CASSSGGTGANVLTF

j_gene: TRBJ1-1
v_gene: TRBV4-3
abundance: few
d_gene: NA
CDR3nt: TGCGCCAGCAGCCAAGGGGCAGCTTCCATGAACACTGAAGCTTTCTTT
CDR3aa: CASSQGAASMNTEAFF

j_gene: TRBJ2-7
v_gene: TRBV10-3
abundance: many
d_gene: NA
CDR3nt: TGTGCCATCAGTGAGCCGGGGGACAAGGGCAGCTCCTACGAGCAGTACTTC
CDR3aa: CAISEPGDKGSSYEQYF

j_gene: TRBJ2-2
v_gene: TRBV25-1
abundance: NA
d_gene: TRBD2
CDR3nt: TGTGCCAGCAGTGATCCATTAGCGGGCGGGGAGCTGTTTTTT
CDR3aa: CASSDPLAGGELFF

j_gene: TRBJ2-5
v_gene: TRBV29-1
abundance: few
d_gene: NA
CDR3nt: TGCAGCGTTTTCGCGGGGTACCAAGAGACCCAGTACTTC
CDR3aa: CSVFAGYQETQYF

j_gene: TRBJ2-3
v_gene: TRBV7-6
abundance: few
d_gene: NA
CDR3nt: TGTGCCAGCAGCAGCGGGACACCCGGCACAGATACGCAGTATTTT
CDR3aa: CASSSGTPGTDTQYF

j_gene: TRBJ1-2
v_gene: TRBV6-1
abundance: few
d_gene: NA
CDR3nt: TGTGCCAGCAGTGAAGGGGTGAACAGGGTCTATGGCTACACCTTC
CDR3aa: CASSEGVNRVYGYTF

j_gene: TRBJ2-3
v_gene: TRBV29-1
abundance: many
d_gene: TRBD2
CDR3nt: TGCAGCGTAGCCCGCGGGGGGGGCTCCTCAGATACGCAGTATTTT
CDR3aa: CSVARGGGSSDTQYF

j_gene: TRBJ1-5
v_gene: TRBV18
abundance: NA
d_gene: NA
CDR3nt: TGTGCCAGCTCACCGTCCCTGTTATTGGGCAATCAGCCCCAGCATTTT
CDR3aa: CASSPSLLLGNQPQHF

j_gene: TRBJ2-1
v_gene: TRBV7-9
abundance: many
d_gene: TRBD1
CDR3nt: TGTGCCAGCAGCGGTCACAGGGGGGATTACAATGAGCAGTTCTTC
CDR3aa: CASSGHRGDYNEQFF

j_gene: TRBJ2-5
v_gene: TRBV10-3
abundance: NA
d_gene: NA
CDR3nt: TGTGCCATCAGTGGAGGCCCACAAGAGACCCAGTACTTC
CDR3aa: CAISGGPQETQYF

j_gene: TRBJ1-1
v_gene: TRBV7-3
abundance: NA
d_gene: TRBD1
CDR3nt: TGTGCCAGCAGCTCGACAGGGGTAGGTGAAGCTTTCTTT
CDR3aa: CASSSTGVGEAFF

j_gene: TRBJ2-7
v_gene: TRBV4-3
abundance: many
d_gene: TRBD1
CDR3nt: TGCGCCAGCAGCCAGGCCCGGACAGGAGCCTACGAGCAGTACTTC
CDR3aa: CASSQARTGAYEQYF

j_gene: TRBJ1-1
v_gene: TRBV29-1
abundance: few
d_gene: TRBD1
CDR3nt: TGCAGCGGGTTAACAGGGGTGAGCACTGAAGCTTTCTTT
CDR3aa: CSGLTGVSTEAFF

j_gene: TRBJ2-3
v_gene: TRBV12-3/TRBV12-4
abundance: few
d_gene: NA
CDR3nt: TGTGCCAGCACCCAATCGGGGAGAGATACGCAGTATTTT
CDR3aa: CASTQSGRDTQYF

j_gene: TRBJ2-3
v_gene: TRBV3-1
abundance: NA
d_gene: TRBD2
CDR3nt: TGTGCCAGCAGCCAGGTCGGAGCGGGAGTCGAGGATACGCAGTATTTT
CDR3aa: CASSQVGAGVEDTQYF

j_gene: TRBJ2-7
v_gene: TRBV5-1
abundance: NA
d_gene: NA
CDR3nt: TGCGCCAGCAGCTTGGGGACGGAAACCTACGAGCAGTACTTC
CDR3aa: CASSLGTETYEQYF

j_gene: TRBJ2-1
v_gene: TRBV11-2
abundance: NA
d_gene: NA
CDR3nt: TGTGCCAGCAGCTTTGGAGGGGTACTCGCCTGGAGCTACAATGAGCAGTTCTTC
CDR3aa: CASSFGGVLAWSYNEQFF

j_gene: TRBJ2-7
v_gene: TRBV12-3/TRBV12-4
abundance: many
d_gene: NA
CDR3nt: TGTGCCAGCAGTTTAGACCCAGCCTACGAGCAGTACTTC
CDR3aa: CASSLDPAYEQYF

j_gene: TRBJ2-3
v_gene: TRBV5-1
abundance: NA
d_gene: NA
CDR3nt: TGCGCCAGCAGCTTGGGGCCGGTAAGGGGAGCAGATACGCAGTATTTT
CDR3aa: CASSLGPVRGADTQYF

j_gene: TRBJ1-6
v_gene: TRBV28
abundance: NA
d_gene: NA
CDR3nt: TGTGCCAGCAGTCCACCGGGGGGGGGACTCCTCCACTTT
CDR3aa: CASSPPGGGLLHF

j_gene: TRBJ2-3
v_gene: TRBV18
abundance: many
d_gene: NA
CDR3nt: TGTGCCAGCTCACCACCCCCAGTCGGGGGAGTAGATACGCAGTATTTT
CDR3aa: CASSPPPVGGVDTQYF

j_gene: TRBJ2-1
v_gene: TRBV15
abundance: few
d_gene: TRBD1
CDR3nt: TGTGCCACCAGCAGAGGGAGGGACAGGGTAATCGTGAGTCCGTTCTTC
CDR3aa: CATSRGRDRVIVSPFF

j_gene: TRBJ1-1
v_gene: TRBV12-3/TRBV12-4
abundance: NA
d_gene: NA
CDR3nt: TGTGCCAGCAGTCGAATCAACACTGAAGCTTTCTTT
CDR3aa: CASSRINTEAFF

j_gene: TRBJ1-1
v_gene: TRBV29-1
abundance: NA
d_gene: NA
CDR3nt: TGCAGCGTTGATTGGAGGGCGCAGGGCACTGAAGCTTTCTTT
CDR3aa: CSVDWRAQGTEAFF